The 14 T cell receptor beta chains reported below all come from one sample, sequenced in a study of cytomegalovirus exposure and HLA in healthy donors. Use of 60 Vbeta and 13 Jbeta primers characterized the PCR. Libraries were prepared by immunoSEQ multiplex PCR; TCRdb keeps only in-frame clonotypes and omits some of them. The profile shows roughly 190,000 clones, roughly 80% of them singletons. Sequencing was performed on PBMCs. All receptors come from a man aged 45 to 65 in good health and CMV-seronegative.

V is TRBV11-2 and J is TRBJ1-1; tentative D call: TRBD1 (6 bases). CDR1 is SGHAT and CDR2 is FQNNGV in the germline V gene. Trimming took 3 bases from V and 6 from J, leaving 14 bases between them. There are 14 residues in the CDR3. In DNA form, the CDR3 reads TGTGCCAGCAGCTTGAGGGGGGGAGTCGCTGAAGCTTTCTTT. Protein: CASSLRGGVAEAFF.

This clone has more than one count but fewer than ten. The V and J genes are TRBV11-2 and TRBJ2-1, with a possible D match to TRBD1 (5 bases). Per the germline V gene, CDR1 is SGHAT and CDR2 is FQNNGV. Between the trimmed V and J ends, which lost 0 bases and 4 bases, there was a span of 10 bases. This CDR3 has 15 amino acids. CDR3 in amino acids: CASSLEKGPYNEQFF. The CDR3 coding sequence is TGTGCCAGCAGCTTAGAAAAGGGGCCGTACAATGAGCAGTTCTTC.

The chain links TRBV2 to TRBJ2-5, with a possible D match to TRBD1 (5 bases). The germline V gene encodes CDR1 SNHLY and CDR2 FYNNEI. V was clipped by 7 bases and J by 0 bases, with 12 bases between them. The CDR3 length is 14 residues. The CDR3 spells CASTLDTYQETQYF. CDR3 bases: TGTGCCAGCACCTTGGACACGTACCAAGAGACCCAGTACTTC.

This clone has a handful of counts. The genes are TRBV5-6 and TRBJ2-6; tentative D call: TRBD1 (5 bases). Germline CDR1 reads SGHDT; CDR2 reads YYEEEE. The CDR3 loop spans 15 amino acids. V dropped 4 bases and J dropped 5 bases, with 13 bases sitting between them. CDR3 residues: CASSPGKSRANVLTF. The CDR3 DNA sequence: TGTGCCAGCAGCCCAGGGAAAAGTAGGGCCAACGTCCTGACTTTC.

This rearrangement joins TRBV5-5 to TRBJ2-1; D possibly corresponds to TRBD1 (6 bases). Trimming took off 4 bases at V and 6 bases at J, with 17 bases between the two ends. The CDR3 length is 15 residues. Germline V gene lookup returns CDR1 SGHKS and CDR2 YYEKEE (reference sequence). The CDR3 loop reads CASSLVPGQFNEQFF. CDR3 coding DNA: TGTGCCAGCAGCCTGGTCCCGGGACAATTCAATGAGCAGTTCTTC. Based on the CDR3 plus reference TRBV5-5 and TRBJ2-1, the full variable domain is DAGVTQSPTHLIKTRGQQVTLRCSPISGHKSVSWYQQVLGQGPQFIFQYYEKEERGRGNFPDRFSARQFPNYSSELNVNALLLGDSALYLCASSLVPGQFNEQFFGPGTRLTVL.

CDR3 region: CASSLKYNTEAFF. CDR3 bases: TGTGCCAGCAGCTTAAAATATAACACTGAAGCTTTCTTT. V gene TRBV7-9 combines with J gene TRBJ1-1; D is undetermined. The V end was cut by 2 bases, the J end by 2 bases, with 6 bases between. The CDR3 runs 13 residues. Germline CDR1 is SEHNR and CDR2 is FQNEAQ (reference sequence).

The chain carries TRBV6-4 and TRBJ1-5; maybe TRBD1 (6 bases). V was trimmed by 2 bases and J by 0 bases, leaving 14 bases between them. This CDR3 spans 17 amino acids. The germline V gene has CDR1 MRHNA and CDR2 SNTAGT. The CDR3 nucleotides read TGTGCCAGCAGTGACGCCCGGACAGCGTATAGCAATCAGCCCCAGCATTTT. This gives the protein CASSDARTAYSNQPQHF.

The J gene is TRBJ2-2, the V gene TRBV18; no definite D call. The V gene lost 2 bases and the J gene lost 5 bases, with 6 bases spanning the gap. This CDR3 has 13 residues. The germline V gene encodes CDR1 KGHSH and CDR2 LQKENI. Here the CDR3 DNA reads TGTGCCAGCTCACCAGTTGAGACCGGGGAGCTGTTTTTT. Protein sequence: CASSPVETGELFF.

This clone was seen only a few times. The V gene is TRBV2, the J gene TRBJ2-1, with D maybe TRBD2 (6 bases). The germline CDR1 and CDR2 sequences are SNHLY and FYNNEI. The CDR3 loop spans 15 amino acids. Between the trimmed V and J ends, which lost 5 bases and 6 bases, there was a span of 17 bases. CDR3 bases: TGTGCCAGCAGTTCCGGGACTGGCCCCCTCAATGAGCAGTTCTTC. It codes for CASSSGTGPLNEQFF.

The chain has TRBV11-2 and TRBJ1-6; D is perhaps TRBD1 (5 bases). Per germline, CDR1 SGHAT and CDR2 FQNNGV. This CDR3 has 14 amino acids. V lost 1 base and J 9 bases, leaving 10 bases between the germline ends. CDR3 protein: CASSLVQGVSPLHF. DNA for the CDR3: TGTGCCAGCAGCTTAGTTCAGGGTGTTTCACCCCTCCACTTT.

The genes are TRBV10-3 and TRBJ1-6; D may be TRBD1 (5 bases). The CDR3 has 15 amino acids. Deletions cut 3 bases from V and 0 bases from J, with 6 bases between. CDR1 ENHRY and CDR2 SYGVKD come from the germline V gene. CDR3 DNA sequence: TGTGCCATCAGTGAACAGGACTCCTATAATTCACCCCTCCACTTT. Translated, it gives CAISEQDSYNSPLHF.

This clone was observed a handful of times. The rearrangement uses TRBV7-3 and TRBJ1-6; D remains unclear. The CDR3 length is 15 residues. Germline V CDR1 and CDR2: SGHTA, FQGTGA. Trimming removed 1 base from V and 2 bases from J, with 6 bases in between. The CDR3 protein is CASSLKATYNSPLHF. In nucleotides, the CDR3 is TGTGCCAGCAGCTTAAAAGCCACCTATAATTCACCCCTCCACTTT.

The chain recombines TRBV6-5 with TRBJ1-6; perhaps TRBD1 as D (6 bases). Germline V CDR1 and CDR2: MNHEY, SVGAGI. V lost 2 bases and J lost 7, with 6 bases in between. This CDR3 has 13 residues. This CDR3 is CASSYTGNSPLHF. CDR3 coding DNA: TGTGCCAGCAGTTACACAGGGAATTCACCCCTCCACTTT.

CDR3 in amino acids: CASRGGTDSSYEQYF. The CDR3 bases are TGTGCCAGCAGAGGCGGGACAGACAGCTCCTACGAGCAGTACTTC. The V gene is TRBV5-6, the J gene TRBJ2-5; TRBD1 might be the D (7 bases). The end of the DNA aligns better with TRBJ2-7, so the J call may be wrong. The germline CDR1 and CDR2 sequences are SGHDT and YYEEEE. There are 15 residues in the CDR3.